This T cell receptor beta chain is from a study of T cell repertoires in cytomegalovirus infection. TCRdb re-analysed the reads in MiXCR, keeping a single row per CDR3 protein. Seen here are 150,000 or so distinct CDR3 sequences, around a quarter observed once, and the top ten hold approximately 9.9%. In regard to this clonotype: The germline gene is not matched at one end of the junction; a read error may be the cause.

This TCR came from a human donor in good health (CMV status not recorded). Some clones in this sample may be carry-over from other donors' samples. Sample: PBMCs.

CDR3 in amino acids: CASSSDSRYDYTF. CDR3 DNA: TGTGCCAGCAGCTCCGACAGCCGTTATGACTACACCTTC. V usage is TRBV5-4 and J usage is TRBJ1-2; weak D call: TRBD1 (5 bases). CDR1 and CDR2 (germline): SGHNT, YYREEE (reference sequence). CDR3 length: 13 residues.